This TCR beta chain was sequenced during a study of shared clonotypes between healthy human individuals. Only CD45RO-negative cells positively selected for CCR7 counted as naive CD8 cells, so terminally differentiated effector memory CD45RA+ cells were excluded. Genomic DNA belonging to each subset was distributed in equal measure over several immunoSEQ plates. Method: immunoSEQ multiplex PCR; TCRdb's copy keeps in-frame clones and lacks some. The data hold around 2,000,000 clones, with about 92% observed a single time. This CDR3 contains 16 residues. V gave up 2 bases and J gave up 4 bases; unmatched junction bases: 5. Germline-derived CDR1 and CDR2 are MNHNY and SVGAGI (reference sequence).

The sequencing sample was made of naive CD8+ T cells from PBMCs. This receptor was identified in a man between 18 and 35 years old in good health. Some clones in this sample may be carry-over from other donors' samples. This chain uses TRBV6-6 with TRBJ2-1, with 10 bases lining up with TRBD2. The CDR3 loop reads CASSYILAGEYNEQFF. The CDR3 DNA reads TGTGCCAGCAGTTACATCCTAGCGGGAGAGTACAATGAGCAGTTCTTC.